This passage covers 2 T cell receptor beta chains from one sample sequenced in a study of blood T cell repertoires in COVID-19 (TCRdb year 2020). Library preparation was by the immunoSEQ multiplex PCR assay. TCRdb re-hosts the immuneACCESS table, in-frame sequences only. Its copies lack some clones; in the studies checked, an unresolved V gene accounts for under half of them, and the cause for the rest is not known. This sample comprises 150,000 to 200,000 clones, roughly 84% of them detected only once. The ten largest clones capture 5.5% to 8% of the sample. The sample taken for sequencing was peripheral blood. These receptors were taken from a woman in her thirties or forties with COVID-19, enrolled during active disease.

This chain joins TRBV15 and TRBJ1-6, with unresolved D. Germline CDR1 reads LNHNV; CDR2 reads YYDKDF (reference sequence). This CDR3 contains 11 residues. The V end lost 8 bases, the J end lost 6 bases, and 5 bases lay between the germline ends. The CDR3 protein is CATGSNSPLHF. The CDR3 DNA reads TGTGCCACCGGGAGTAATTCACCCCTCCACTTT.

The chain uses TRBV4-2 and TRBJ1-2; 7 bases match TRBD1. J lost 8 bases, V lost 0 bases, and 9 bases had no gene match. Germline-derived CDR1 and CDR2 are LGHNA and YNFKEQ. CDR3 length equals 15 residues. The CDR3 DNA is TGTGCCAGCAGCCAAGACGGAGGGGGCATAGAAGGCTACACCTTC. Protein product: CASSQDGGGIEGYTF.